Described below is a single T cell receptor (beta chain) sequence and its context. The length of the CDR3 is 15 residues. The V segment lost 5 bases and the J segment 7 bases; nucleotides outside the gene matches: 8. Germline loops: CDR1 SGHVS, CDR2 FNYEAQ. Original processing methods: Estimated nucleated cell counts came from reference gene primer amplification. The table came from immunoSEQ multiplex PCR; TCRdb's copy has only in-frame clones and leaves some out. V, J and clone size were drawn from that table, and D and trimming were deduced from the DNA. The sample includes about 150,000 clones, about 89% seen only once; the top ten take 0.5% to 0.6%. This sample is part of a study of blood T cell repertoires in COVID-19. Study in general: Spain, Italy and the United States supplied samples that represented acute and convalescent COVID-19. Nucleic acid was either cDNA or gDNA, and it came from T cells, B-cell-depleted T cells, or PBMCs.

The chain joins TRBV7-6 to TRBJ2-2, with 9 nucleotides matching TRBD1. The sequenced material came from peripheral blood. The receptor comes from a man over 45 with acute or convalescent COVID-19. As DNA, the CDR3 is TGTGCCAGCAGCCCAGGGACAGGGACCCACGGGGAGCTGTTTTTT. Protein: CASSPGTGTHGELFF.